These 21 T cell receptor beta chains were sequenced from one sample in a study of Graves' ophthalmopathy and Graves' hyperthyroidism. Amplification from RNA transcripts yielded the TCR beta CDR3 regions. An opening RT-PCR round employed HTBI primers and preceded a second-round multiplex PCR. MiXCR was run by TCRdb on the multiplex PCR reads, yielding one entry per CDR3 protein. The sample records about 390,000 distinct CDR3 sequences, approximately 15% being singletons. Sequenced material: peripheral blood. Receptors were obtained from a woman under 30 with stable Graves' hyperthyroidism.

Ten or more counts support this clonotype. The J gene is TRBJ2-2, the V gene TRBV19, with 7 bases lining up with TRBD1. CDR1 LNHDA and CDR2 SQIVND come from the germline V gene (reference sequence). The CDR3 has 13 amino acids. Trimming cost V 7 bases and J 6 bases; bases outside gene matches: 5. CDR3 loop: CASKQGYAGELFF. CDR3 nucleotide sequence: TGTGCCAGTAAACAGGGGTACGCCGGGGAGCTGTTTTTT.

This clonotype was observed at least ten times. The rearrangement joins TRBV24-1 to TRBJ1-2; 11 nucleotides match TRBD1. CDR3 length: 14 amino acids. V shed 3 bases, J shed 7 bases, and the junction held 3 bases outside the gene matches. Germline CDR1 is KGHDR and CDR2 is SFDVKD. The CDR3 coding sequence is TGTGCCACCAGTGATCTTGGACAGGGGGCTGGCTACACCTTC. It specifies CATSDLGQGAGYTF.

This clonotype was counted between two and nine times. The rearrangement joins TRBV2 to TRBJ2-4; 7 positions agree with TRBD1. The CDR3 loop spans 16 amino acids. The J segment lost 0 bases and the V segment lost 6 bases, leaving 8 bases of the junction unmatched. Germline CDR1 reads SNHLY; CDR2 reads FYNNEI. CDR3 nucleotides: TGTGCCAGCAGAACCCCGGGACAGAAAGCCAAAAACATTCAGTACTTC. It specifies CASRTPGQKAKNIQYF. Supplemented by reference TRBV2 and TRBJ2-4, the full variable domain reads EPEVTQTPSHQVTQMGQEVILRCVPISNHLYFYWYRQILGQKVEFLVSFYNNEISEKSEIFDDQFSVERPDGSNFTLKIRSTKLEDSAMYFCASRTPGQKAKNIQYFGAGTRLSVL.

This clonotype was picked up many times. One end of the junction does not line up with germline, which may come from a read error. CDR3 sequence (DNA): TGCAGTGCTCGAGAGGAGGGTGGAGGCACTGAAGCTTTCTTT. Protein sequence: CSAREEGGGTEAFF. This chain connects TRBV20-1 to TRBJ1-1, with D uncertain. The CDR3 sequence is 14 residues long. The germline gives CDR1 DFQATT, CDR2 SNEGSKA (reference sequence).

Many counts were recorded for this clonotype. The chain has TRBV15 and TRBJ1-1; 7 bases are shared with TRBD1. The V segment lost 4 bases and the J segment 11 bases; nucleotides outside the gene matches: 10. The CDR3 extends over 13 amino acids. The germline gives CDR1 LNHNV, CDR2 YYDKDF (reference sequence). The CDR3 reads CATSNLRDSRAFF. The CDR3 DNA sequence: TGTGCCACCAGCAATTTGCGGGACAGTAGGGCTTTCTTT.

The sample holds many counts of this clonotype. This chain connects TRBV7-8 to TRBJ2-7; D is undetermined. Germline CDR1 reads SGHVS; CDR2 reads FQNEAQ. The CDR3 has 13 residues. Trimming removed 5 bases from V and 3 bases from J, with 11 bases in between. As DNA, the CDR3 is TGTGCCAGCAGCGAAGACACCCTCTACGAGCAGTACTTC. Amino acid sequence: CASSEDTLYEQYF.

The J gene is TRBJ1-5, the V gene TRBV12-3 or TRBV12-4; no clear D gene. The CDR3 is 14 amino acids. With 2 bases removed from V and 2 bases from J, the gap between germline ends came to 7 bases. The CDR3 loop reads CASSLLDGNQPQHF. The DNA of the CDR3 is TGTGCCAGCAGTTTACTGGACGGCAATCAGCCCCAGCATTTT.

This clonotype was recorded a few times. V gene TRBV5-1 combines with J gene TRBJ1-2; 7 nucleotides match TRBD1. The CDR3 runs to 16 residues. CDR1 is SGHRS, CDR2 YFSETQ, per germline. V shed 4 bases, J shed 4 bases, and the junction held 13 bases outside the gene matches. DNA for the CDR3: TGCGCCAGCAGCCAAAGGACCGGGACAGAGCCCTATGGCTACACCTTC. Its translation is CASSQRTGTEPYGYTF. Combining the CDR3 with reference TRBV5-1 and TRBJ1-2 gives the whole variable domain KAGVTQTPRYLIKTRGQQVTLSCSPISGHRSVSWYQQTPGQGLQFLFEYFSETQRNKGNFPGRFSGRQFSNSRSEMNVSTLELGDSALYLCASSQRTGTEPYGYTFGSGTRLTVV.

This clonotype has a count of ten or more. The V and J genes are TRBV7-2 and TRBJ2-2; 7 bases map to TRBD1. The V and J ends lost 2 bases and 0 bases, in that order; junction bases with no gene match: 0. The CDR3 extends over 15 amino acids. Germline V gene sequence: CDR1 SGHTA, CDR2 FQGNSA. The CDR3 is CASSLTGANTGELFF. The CDR3 DNA follows: TGTGCCAGCAGCTTAACAGGGGCGAACACCGGGGAGCTGTTTTTT. Full variable domain (rest looked up from reference TRBV7-2 and TRBJ2-2): GAGVSQSPSNKVTEKGKDVELRCDPISGHTALYWYRQSLGQGLEFLIYFQGNSAPDKSGLPSDRFSAERTGGSVSTLTIQRTQQEDSAVYLCASSLTGANTGELFFGEGSRLTVL.

The table lists this clonotype with many counts. The chain employs TRBV6-1 and TRBJ1-2; maybe TRBD1 (6 bases). V was clipped by 3 bases and J by 5 bases, with 13 bases between them. The CDR3 consists of 14 residues. Germline CDR1 MNHNS, CDR2 SASEGT. This chain's CDR3 is CASSESSGAYGYTF. The CDR3 DNA sequence: TGTGCCAGCAGTGAGTCCTCGGGGGCTTATGGCTACACCTTC.

The rearrangement joins TRBV20-1 to TRBJ1-6, with D unresolved. The ends were cut back, 0 bases at V and 10 bases at J, with 4 bases in the middle. The CDR3 extends over 11 amino acids. Germline V lookup: CDR1 DFQATT, CDR2 SNEGSKA (reference sequence). This CDR3 is CSARDLSPLHF. CDR3 DNA sequence: TGCAGTGCTAGAGATCTCTCACCCCTCCACTTT.

This clonotype has at least ten counts. The chain recombines TRBV6-1 with TRBJ1-5; D remains unclear. Deletions cut 1 base from V and 11 bases from J, with 12 bases between. This CDR3 has 13 amino acids. Germline V lookup: CDR1 MNHNS, CDR2 SASEGT. This CDR3 is CASSEVDPIAQHF. In nucleotides, the CDR3 is TGTGCCAGCAGTGAAGTAGACCCCATCGCCCAGCATTTT.

This clonotype was counted a few times. The chain combines TRBV4-2 with TRBJ2-3, with D possibly being TRBD2 (7 bases). V lost 7 bases and J 6 bases, leaving 23 bases between the germline ends. CDR1 and CDR2 (germline): LGHNA, YNFKEQ. This CDR3 contains 16 residues. The CDR3 region is CASKRGAGPEEDTQYF. The CDR3 DNA sequence: TGTGCCAGCAAACGGGGGGCAGGCCCAGAGGAGGATACGCAGTATTTT.

Ten or more counts support this clonotype. The rearrangement joins TRBV6-1 to TRBJ1-2, with TRBD1 as a possible D gene (5 bases). The CDR3 is made up of 13 amino acids. Trimming removed 8 bases from V and 8 bases from J, with 18 bases in between. Germline loops: CDR1 MNHNS, CDR2 SASEGT. CDR3 sequence: CASRAHRTAGYTF. CDR3 sequence (DNA): TGTGCCAGCCGGGCCCACAGGACTGCCGGCTACACCTTC.

This clonotype has a count of ten or more. The chain carries TRBV12-3 or TRBV12-4 and TRBJ1-5; no reliable D call. V was shortened by 5 bases and J by 3 bases, with 17 bases between the two germline ends. The CDR3 loop spans 16 amino acids. The CDR3 nucleotides read TGTGCCAGCAGTCACGGACGCACCTTGCCCAATCAGCCCCAGCATTTT. Translation: CASSHGRTLPNQPQHF.

This clonotype was picked up many times. This chain uses TRBV7-2 with TRBJ1-5; the D is unclear. Germline-derived CDR1 and CDR2 are SGHTA and FQGNSA. The CDR3 runs to 16 residues. V gave up 0 bases and J gave up 0 bases, with 9 bases separating them. The CDR3 region is CASSLANSHSNQPQHF. DNA of the CDR3: TGTGCCAGCAGCTTAGCGAACAGTCATAGCAATCAGCCCCAGCATTTT.

This clonotype was seen many times. The chain is built from TRBV6-1 and TRBJ1-1; no clear D gene. With 4 bases removed from V and 3 bases from J, the gap between germline ends came to 12 bases. The CDR3 runs to 14 residues. Germline V CDR1 and CDR2: MNHNS, SASEGT. The CDR3, as DNA: TGTGCCAGCAGTGTAGACCGTTGGGACACTGAAGCTTTCTTT. Its protein is CASSVDRWDTEAFF.

About this clonotype itself: One base away lies a much larger clone, so this may be a sequencing read error. The genes are TRBV6-5 and TRBJ2-6; tentatively, D is TRBD1 (5 bases). The germline V gene encodes CDR1 MNHEY and CDR2 SVGAGI. The CDR3 sequence is 16 residues long. CDR3 protein: CASSYSRRHGAKVLTF. The CDR3 DNA reads as TGTGCCAGCAGTTACTCCCGACGGCATGGGGCCAAAGTCCTGACTTTC.

This clonotype was picked up a small number of times. The V gene is TRBV10-1, the J gene TRBJ1-1; no firm D call. V was pared by 4 bases and J by 0 bases, with 6 bases between. The CDR3 runs 13 residues. Germline V lookup: CDR1 WNHNN, CDR2 SYGVQD (reference sequence). CDR3 sequence (DNA): TGCGCCAGCAGTGGAGTTATGAACACTGAAGCTTTCTTT. It translates to CASSGVMNTEAFF.

Many counts were recorded for this clonotype. V and J are TRBV7-2 and TRBJ1-6, with unresolved D. Trimming left V 3 bases short and J 7 bases short, with 10 bases between. CDR1 is SGHTA, CDR2 FQGNSA, per germline. The CDR3 consists of 14 residues. The CDR3 bases are TGTGCCAGCAGCTTGGGGTATGCCAATTCACCCCTCCACTTT. It codes for CASSLGYANSPLHF.

This clonotype appeared many times. This chain links TRBV12-3 or TRBV12-4 with TRBJ1-2; 7 nucleotides line up with TRBD1. V gave up 1 base and J gave up 8 bases; unmatched junction bases: 10. This CDR3 is built from 15 residues. DNA of the CDR3: TGTGCCAGCAGTTTAGTCCCTAAGACAGGGAGCGGCTACACCTTC. Its translation: CASSLVPKTGSGYTF.